One sample yielded the 27 T cell receptor beta chains listed below, sequenced in a study of graft-versus-host responses after intestinal transplantation. Labeling with CFSE marked around 200,000 responder cells, which were plated with around 200,000 irradiated, violet-dye-labeled stimulator cells. TCRdb's copy holds only in-frame clones and misses some; the assay was immunoSEQ multiplex PCR. The profile shows approximately 21,000 clones, roughly two fifths of them singletons. The sequencing here drew on alloreactive CD8+ T cells from a mixed lymphocyte reaction culture, taken before transplantation. As for subset: CFSE-low proliferating T cells sorted from roughly 6-day pre-transplant mixed lymphocyte reaction (GvH or HvG direction). All receptors derive from a human patient who was an organ donor for intestinal transplantation.

The DNA of the CDR3 is TGTGCCAGCAGCCCCCGAAAGCCGAGGGAGCAGTACTTC. It encodes CASSPRKPREQYF. This chain uses TRBV6-5 with TRBJ2-7; D gene ambiguous. The CDR3 is 13 amino acids. Germline V gene sequence: CDR1 MNHEY, CDR2 SVGAGI. Trimming shortened V by 6 bases and J by 7 bases, and 16 bases separated the two germline ends.

To note about this clone: At the DNA level, this CDR3 is encoded by other sequences in the same sample as well. The chain is built from TRBV4-3 and TRBJ1-1; D call uncertain. This CDR3 is 13 amino acids long. Germline V gene sequence: CDR1 LGHNA, CDR2 YSLEER. Trimming cost V 0 bases and J 4 bases, with 6 bases left between them. The CDR3 region has the DNA TGCGCCAGCAGCCAAGATAGGAGCACTGAAGCTTTCTTT. Its protein product is CASSQDRSTEAFF.

This clone came up a few times. The J gene is TRBJ2-3, the V gene TRBV11-2, with 13 bases matching TRBD2. The CDR3 consists of 17 residues. J gave up 6 bases and V 4 bases, and 10 bases lay outside the gene matches. In germline, CDR1 is SGHAT, CDR2 FQNNGV. CDR3 sequence (DNA): TGTGCCAGCAGCTCACCACTACCGACTAGCGGGAGGGATACGCAGTATTTT. Its translation: CASSSPLPTSGRDTQYF. Variable domain in full (rest from reference TRBV11-2 and TRBJ2-3): EAGVAQSPRYKIIEKRQSVAFWCNPISGHATLYWYQQILGQGPKLLIQFQNNGVVDDSQLPKDRFSAERLKGVDSTLKIQPAKLEDSAVYLCASSSPLPTSGRDTQYFGPGTRLTVL.

This clone was seen more than once but under ten times. The chain recombines TRBV9 with TRBJ1-1; D is unclear. Per the germline V gene, CDR1 is SGDLS and CDR2 is YYNGEE. The CDR3 is made up of 15 amino acids. The V and J ends lost 2 bases and 1 base respectively, with 12 bases between them. CDR3 loop: CASSVNPDTNTEAFF. CDR3 in DNA: TGTGCCAGCAGCGTTAACCCGGATACGAACACTGAAGCTTTCTTT.

In DNA form, the CDR3 reads TGTGCCAGCAGCCAAGTAGGATCTAGCGCCGCCTACGAGCAGTACTTC. Translated, it gives CASSQVGSSAAYEQYF. This rearrangement joins TRBV4-2 to TRBJ2-7, with a tentative D call TRBD2 (6 bases). This CDR3 is built from 16 residues. Trimming left V 1 base short and J 2 bases short, with 15 bases between. CDR1 and CDR2 (germline): LGHNA, YNFKEQ.

This clone is medium-sized (0.01 to 0.1%) by share. The chain recombines TRBV27 with TRBJ2-7; TRBD1 is a possible D gene (6 bases). The CDR3 covers 13 residues. V was pared by 4 bases and J by 1 base, with 8 bases between. The V gene's germline CDR1 is MNHEY and CDR2 SMNVEV (reference sequence). The DNA of the CDR3 is TGTGCCAGCAGTTGGGGACATTCCTACGAGCAGTACTTC. Its translation is CASSWGHSYEQYF.

The V call is TRBV5-4, the J call TRBJ2-3; D possibly corresponds to TRBD2 (5 bases). The V end was cut by 2 bases, the J end by 6 bases, with 10 bases between. This CDR3 has 13 residues. Germline CDR1 is SGHNT and CDR2 is YYREEE (reference sequence). The CDR3 nucleotides read TGTGCCAGCAGCTTACGGCGGAGGGATACGCAGTATTTT. Translated, it gives CASSLRRRDTQYF.

This chain uses TRBV7-2 with TRBJ1-5; the match to TRBD1 covers 8 bases. Per germline, CDR1 SGHTA and CDR2 FQGNSA. The CDR3 length is 15 residues. V was clipped by 3 bases and J by 6 bases; unmatched bases: 7. CDR3 region: CASSFRQGKGQPQHF. CDR3 DNA sequence: TGTGCCAGCAGCTTTCGACAGGGGAAAGGTCAGCCCCAGCATTTT.

This sequence joins TRBV12-5 and TRBJ2-1; TRBD2 agrees at 16 bases. The CDR3 contains 15 residues. Germline V CDR1 and CDR2: LGHNT, FRNRAP. V was clipped by 1 base and J by 14 bases; unmatched bases: 5. The CDR3 bases are TGTGCTAGTGGTTTGGGGGGGACTAGCGGGAGGGCTGAGTTCTTC. Translation: CASGLGGTSGRAEFF.

Within the sample, this clone is medium-sized. This chain joins TRBV4-1 and TRBJ1-4; D remains unclear. V lost 4 bases and J 6 bases, leaving 3 bases between the germline ends. Germline loops: CDR1 MGHRA, CDR2 YSYEKL. The CDR3 is 11 residues long. The CDR3 spells CASSRDEKLFF. The CDR3 DNA reads as TGCGCCAGCAGCCGGGATGAAAAACTGTTTTTT.

The rearrangement links TRBV23-1 to TRBJ2-3; D might be TRBD2 (5 bases). TRBV23-1 is flagged as an ORF with uncertain function. CDR3 size: 16 residues. V shed 4 bases and J shed 4 bases, with 18 bases lying between them. Written as DNA, the CDR3 is TGCGCCAGCAGTCCCTCCCCCCTAGCCTCCGCAGATACGCAGTATTTT. It specifies CASSPSPLASADTQYF.

V and J are TRBV11-1 and TRBJ2-7, with D hard to call. This CDR3 contains 15 residues. V lost 1 base and J 1 base, leaving 11 bases between the germline ends. Per the germline V gene, CDR1 is SGHAT and CDR2 is FQDESV (reference sequence). CDR3 loop: CASSLVNSRSYEQYF. The CDR3 region has the DNA TGTGCCAGCAGCTTAGTAAACAGCCGTTCCTACGAGCAGTACTTC. Drawing the rest from reference TRBV11-1 and TRBJ2-7, the complete variable domain is EAEVAQSPRYKITEKSQAVAFWCDPISGHATLYWYRQILGQGPELLVQFQDESVVDDSQLPKDRFSAERLKGVDSTLKIQPAELGDSAMYLCASSLVNSRSYEQYFGPGTRLTVT.

This clone was seen a handful of times. The V and J genes are TRBV6-1 and TRBJ1-1, with 7 nucleotides matching TRBD1. This CDR3 region has 12 residues. Trimming cost V 6 bases and J 4 bases; bases outside gene matches: 2. Germline CDR1 and CDR2: MNHNS and SASEGT. The CDR3 sequence is CASSSGGTEAFF. In DNA, the CDR3 is TGTGCCAGCAGCTCAGGGGGCACTGAAGCTTTCTTT.

This chain connects TRBV4-2 to TRBJ2-1, with no clear D. CDR1 is LGHNA, CDR2 YNFKEQ, per germline. This CDR3 contains 18 residues. V lost 3 bases, J lost 5 bases, and 23 bases lay in between. The CDR3 protein is CASSQYPWLNFLHNEQFF. The CDR3 DNA reads as TGTGCCAGCAGCCAGTATCCGTGGCTAAATTTTTTACACAATGAGCAGTTCTTC.

This clone was counted between two and nine times. V and J are TRBV27 and TRBJ2-7; perhaps TRBD2 as D (5 bases). The V end lost 8 bases, the J end lost 0 bases, and 11 bases lay between the germline ends. CDR1 is MNHEY, CDR2 SMNVEV, per germline (reference sequence). The CDR3 extends over 13 amino acids. The CDR3 protein is CASRPSGSYEQYF. DNA of the CDR3: TGTGCCAGCCGCCCAAGCGGCTCCTACGAGCAGTACTTC.

The gene calls are TRBV27 and TRBJ1-1; D unclear. Germline lookup yields CDR1 MNHEY and CDR2 SMNVEV (reference sequence). The CDR3 contains 14 residues. Deletions cut 3 bases from V and 5 bases from J, with 13 bases between. The CDR3 reads CASSFRGGMTEAFF. The CDR3 DNA follows: TGTGCCAGCAGTTTCCGGGGAGGGATGACTGAAGCTTTCTTT.

There are a few counts of this clone. The chain has TRBV30 and TRBJ2-2, with no clear D. The CDR3 sequence is 11 residues long. V was cut by 5 bases and J by 3 bases, with 4 bases left in between. Germline V lookup: CDR1 GTSNPN, CDR2 SVGIG (reference sequence). CDR3 region: CAWYYTGELFF. CDR3 coding DNA: TGTGCCTGGTACTACACCGGGGAGCTGTTTTTT.

V usage is TRBV5-6 and J usage is TRBJ2-7; perhaps TRBD2 as D (5 bases). V was cut by 2 bases and J by 0 bases, with 15 bases left in between. The CDR3 is made up of 16 amino acids. Germline CDR1 SGHDT, CDR2 YYEEEE. This chain's CDR3 is CASSFGPAVRSYEQYF. CDR3 DNA sequence: TGTGCCAGCAGCTTTGGCCCAGCGGTTCGCTCCTACGAGCAGTACTTC.

This clone was seen more than once but under ten times. This chain joins TRBV4-3 and TRBJ2-7; TRBD2 aligns across 7 bases. CDR1 LGHNA and CDR2 YSLEER come from the germline V gene. V shed 4 bases, J shed 3 bases, and the junction held 6 bases outside the gene matches. CDR3 length equals 14 residues. The CDR3 DNA reads as TGCGCCAGCAGCCCTACGGCGGGAGACTACGAGCAGTACTTC. Translation: CASSPTAGDYEQYF.

The chain couples TRBV30 to TRBJ1-3; maybe TRBD1 (5 bases). CDR1 and CDR2 (germline): GTSNPN, SVGIG (reference sequence). V gave up 4 bases and J gave up 2 bases, with 9 bases separating them. The CDR3 totals 13 residues. Here the CDR3 DNA reads TGTGCCTGGAATAGGGGAGCTGGAAACACCATATATTTT. Its translation is CAWNRGAGNTIYF.

The CDR3 DNA reads as TGTGCCAGCAGCTTAGGACGGGGTAATGAGCAGTTCTTC. Its translation is CASSLGRGNEQFF. The chain combines TRBV11-2 with TRBJ2-1; weak D call: TRBD2 (5 bases). Trimming removed 1 base from V and 7 bases from J, with 8 bases in between. The CDR3 length is 13 residues. CDR1 and CDR2 (germline): SGHAT, FQNNGV.

There are a few counts of this clone. The J gene is TRBJ2-5, the V gene TRBV19; 12 positions agree with TRBD2. Germline CDR1 LNHDA, CDR2 SQIVND (reference sequence). The length of the CDR3 is 14 residues. Germline trimming cut 9 bases from V and 3 bases from J; bases unmatched to any gene: 5. CDR3 sequence reads: CARATSGRKETQYF. CDR3 in DNA: TGTGCCAGGGCGACTAGCGGGAGAAAAGAGACCCAGTACTTC.

The chain has TRBV5-4 and TRBJ2-1, with TRBD2 matching over 8 bases. Germline V gene sequence: CDR1 SGHNT, CDR2 YYREEE (reference sequence). V lost 0 bases to trimming and J lost 5 bases; unmatched junction nucleotides: 4. The CDR3 is 15 residues long. The CDR3 nucleotides are TGTGCCAGCAGCTTGGCTAGCGGGCAGGACAATGAGCAGTTCTTC. Protein sequence: CASSLASGQDNEQFF.

This clone occurred a few times. The V and J genes are TRBV6-6 and TRBJ2-1; no definite D call. Germline V lookup: CDR1 MNHNY, CDR2 SVGAGI (reference sequence). V shed 2 bases and J shed 10 bases, with 6 bases lying between them. CDR3 length: 11 amino acids. The CDR3 coding sequence is TGTGCCAGCAGTTACGCGTGGGAGCAGTTCTTC. Translated: CASSYAWEQFF.

This clone showed up just a few times. The CDR3, as DNA: TGTGCCAGCAGCTTACTTTCAGGGGGGCCCTACGAGCAGTACTTC. Amino acid sequence: CASSLLSGGPYEQYF. V usage is TRBV7-9 and J usage is TRBJ2-7, with a possible D match to TRBD1 (7 bases). CDR3 length: 15 residues. Trimming pared 2 bases from V and 2 bases from J, leaving 13 bases between. Germline loops: CDR1 SEHNR, CDR2 FQNEAQ (reference sequence).

V is TRBV5-1 and J is TRBJ2-1; 9 positions match TRBD2. Germline V gene data show CDR1 as SGHRS and CDR2 as YFSETQ. Trimming cost V 0 bases and J 2 bases; bases outside gene matches: 12. This CDR3 region has 19 residues. The CDR3 is CASSLGVSGRDQAYNEQFF. CDR3 DNA: TGCGCCAGCAGCTTGGGAGTTAGCGGGAGAGATCAGGCCTACAATGAGCAGTTCTTC.

J is TRBJ2-7 and V is TRBV19; TRBD1 aligns across 10 bases. CDR1 and CDR2 (germline): LNHDA, SQIVND (reference sequence). J gave up 1 base and V 5 bases, and 2 bases lay outside the gene matches. CDR3 length equals 14 residues. This chain's CDR3 is CASSWTGGSYEQYF. In DNA, the CDR3 is TGTGCCAGTAGTTGGACAGGGGGATCCTACGAGCAGTACTTC.